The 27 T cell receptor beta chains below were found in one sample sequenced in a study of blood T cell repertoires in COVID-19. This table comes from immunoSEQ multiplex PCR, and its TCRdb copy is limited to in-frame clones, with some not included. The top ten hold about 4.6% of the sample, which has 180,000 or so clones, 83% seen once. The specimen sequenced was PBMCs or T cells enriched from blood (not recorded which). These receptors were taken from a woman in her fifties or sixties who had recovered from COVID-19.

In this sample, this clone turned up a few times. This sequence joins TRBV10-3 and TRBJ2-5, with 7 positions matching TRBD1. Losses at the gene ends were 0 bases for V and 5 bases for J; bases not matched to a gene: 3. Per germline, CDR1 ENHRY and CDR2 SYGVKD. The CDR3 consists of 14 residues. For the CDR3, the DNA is TGTGCCATCAGTGAGTCGACAGGGCGGGAGACCCAGTACTTC. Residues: CAISESTGRETQYF.

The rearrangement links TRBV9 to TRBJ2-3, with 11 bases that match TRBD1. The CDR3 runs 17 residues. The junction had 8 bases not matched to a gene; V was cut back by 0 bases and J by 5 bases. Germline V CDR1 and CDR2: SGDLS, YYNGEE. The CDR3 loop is CASSVALGTGGEDTQYF. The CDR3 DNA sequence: TGTGCCAGCAGCGTAGCTCTGGGGACAGGGGGTGAAGATACGCAGTATTTT.

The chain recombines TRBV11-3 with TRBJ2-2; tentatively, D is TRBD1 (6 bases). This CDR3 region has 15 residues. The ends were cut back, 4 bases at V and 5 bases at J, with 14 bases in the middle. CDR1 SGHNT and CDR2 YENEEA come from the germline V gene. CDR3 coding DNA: TGTGCCAGCAGCTCCGCAGGGGCCATTACCGGGGAGCTGTTTTTT. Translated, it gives CASSSAGAITGELFF.

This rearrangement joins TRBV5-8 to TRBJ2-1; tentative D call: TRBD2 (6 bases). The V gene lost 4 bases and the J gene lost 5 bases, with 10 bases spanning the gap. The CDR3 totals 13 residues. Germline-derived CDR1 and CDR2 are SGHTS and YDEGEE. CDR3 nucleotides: TGTGCCAGCAGCCTGGGGGAGGACAATGAGCAGTTCTTC. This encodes CASSLGEDNEQFF. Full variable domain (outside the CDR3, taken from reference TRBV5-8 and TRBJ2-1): EAGVTQSPTHLIKTRGQQATLRCSPISGHTSVYWYQQALGLGLQFLLWYDEGEERNRGNFPPRFSGRQFPNYSSELNVNALELEDSALYLCASSLGEDNEQFFGPGTRLTVL.

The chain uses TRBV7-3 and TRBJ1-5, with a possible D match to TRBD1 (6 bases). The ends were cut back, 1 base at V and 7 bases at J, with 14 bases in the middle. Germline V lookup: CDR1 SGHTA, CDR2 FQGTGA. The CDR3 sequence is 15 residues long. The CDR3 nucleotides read TGTGCCAGCAGCTTAAATTCACAGGGCGGGCAGCCCCAGCATTTT. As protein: CASSLNSQGGQPQHF.

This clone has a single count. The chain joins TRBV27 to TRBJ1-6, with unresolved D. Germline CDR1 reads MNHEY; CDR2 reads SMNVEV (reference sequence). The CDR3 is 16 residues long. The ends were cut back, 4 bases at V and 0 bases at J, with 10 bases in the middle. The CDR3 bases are TGTGCCAGCAGTTCTAAAGGGAGCTCCTATAATTCACCCCTCCACTTT. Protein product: CASSSKGSSYNSPLHF.

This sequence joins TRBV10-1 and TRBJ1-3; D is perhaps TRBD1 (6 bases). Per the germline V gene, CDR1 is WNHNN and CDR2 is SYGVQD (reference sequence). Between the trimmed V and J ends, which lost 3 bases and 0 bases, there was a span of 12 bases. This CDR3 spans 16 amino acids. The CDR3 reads CASSEGTGHSGNTIYF. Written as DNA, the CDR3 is TGCGCCAGCAGTGAAGGCACAGGGCACTCTGGAAACACCATATATTTT.

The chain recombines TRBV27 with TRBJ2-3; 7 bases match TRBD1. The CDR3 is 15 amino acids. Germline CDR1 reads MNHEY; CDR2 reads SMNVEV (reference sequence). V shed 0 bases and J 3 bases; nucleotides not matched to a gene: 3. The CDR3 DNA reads TGTGCCAGCAGTTTATCAGGGGGCAGGACAGATACGCAGTATTTT. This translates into CASSLSGGRTDTQYF.

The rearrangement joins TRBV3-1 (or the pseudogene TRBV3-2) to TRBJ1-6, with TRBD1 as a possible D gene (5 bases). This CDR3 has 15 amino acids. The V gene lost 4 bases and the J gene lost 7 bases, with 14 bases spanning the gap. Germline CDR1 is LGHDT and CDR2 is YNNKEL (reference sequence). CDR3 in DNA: TGTGCCAGCAGCCGGCCGGGGGGTCCCAATTCACCCCTCCACTTT. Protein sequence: CASSRPGGPNSPLHF.

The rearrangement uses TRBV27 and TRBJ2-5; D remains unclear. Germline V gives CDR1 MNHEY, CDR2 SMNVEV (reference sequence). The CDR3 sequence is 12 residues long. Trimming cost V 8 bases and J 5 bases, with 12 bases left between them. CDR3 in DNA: TGTGCCAGCGGCTACCCTAGGGAGACCCAGTACTTC. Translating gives CASGYPRETQYF.

CDR3 loop: CASSYRGGTPQYF. CDR3 bases: TGTGCCAGCAGTTATCGCGGGGGGACCCCTCAGTACTTC. V gene TRBV6-5 combines with J gene TRBJ2-4; 8 bases match TRBD2. The J segment lost 12 bases and the V segment lost 3 bases, leaving 7 bases of the junction unmatched. CDR3 size: 13 residues. Looked up from germline, CDR1 is MNHEY and CDR2 is SVGAGI.

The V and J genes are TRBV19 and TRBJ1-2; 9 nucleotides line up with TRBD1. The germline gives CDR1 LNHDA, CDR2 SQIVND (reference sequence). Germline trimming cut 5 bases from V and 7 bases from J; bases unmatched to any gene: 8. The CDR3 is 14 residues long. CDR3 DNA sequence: TGTGCCAGTAGTCTGGACAGGGGTCTCAGTGGCTACACCTTC. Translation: CASSLDRGLSGYTF.

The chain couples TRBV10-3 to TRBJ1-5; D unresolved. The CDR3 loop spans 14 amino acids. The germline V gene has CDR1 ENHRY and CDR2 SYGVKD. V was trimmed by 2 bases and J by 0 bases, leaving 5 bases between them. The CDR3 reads CAISEASSNQPQHF. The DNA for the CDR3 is TGTGCCATCAGTGAGGCCAGTAGCAATCAGCCCCAGCATTTT.

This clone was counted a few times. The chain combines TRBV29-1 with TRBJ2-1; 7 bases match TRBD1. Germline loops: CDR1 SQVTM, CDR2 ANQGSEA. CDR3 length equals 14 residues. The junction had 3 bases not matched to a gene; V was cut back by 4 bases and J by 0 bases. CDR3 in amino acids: CSVGQGSSYNEQFF. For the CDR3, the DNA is TGCAGCGTTGGACAGGGTAGCTCCTACAATGAGCAGTTCTTC.

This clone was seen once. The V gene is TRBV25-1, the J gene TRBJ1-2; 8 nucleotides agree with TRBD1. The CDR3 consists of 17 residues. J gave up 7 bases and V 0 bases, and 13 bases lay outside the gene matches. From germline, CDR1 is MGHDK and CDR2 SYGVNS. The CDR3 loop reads CASSEYMFSGQEAGYTF. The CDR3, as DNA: TGTGCCAGCAGTGAATATATGTTTTCGGGACAGGAAGCTGGCTACACCTTC.

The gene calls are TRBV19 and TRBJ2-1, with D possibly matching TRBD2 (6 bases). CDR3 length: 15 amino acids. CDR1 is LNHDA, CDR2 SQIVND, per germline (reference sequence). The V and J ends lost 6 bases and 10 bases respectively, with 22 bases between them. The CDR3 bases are TGTGCCAGTAGCACCCGCTCCCCCCCCCGGGAGGAGCAGTTCTTC. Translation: CASSTRSPPREEQFF.

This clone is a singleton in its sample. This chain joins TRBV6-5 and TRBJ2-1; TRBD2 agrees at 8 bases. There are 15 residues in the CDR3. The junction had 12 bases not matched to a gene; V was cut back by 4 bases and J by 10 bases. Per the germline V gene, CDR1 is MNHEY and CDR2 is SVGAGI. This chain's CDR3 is CASSLKAGAPGEQFF. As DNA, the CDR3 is TGTGCCAGCAGTTTAAAAGCGGGAGCCCCGGGGGAGCAGTTCTTC.

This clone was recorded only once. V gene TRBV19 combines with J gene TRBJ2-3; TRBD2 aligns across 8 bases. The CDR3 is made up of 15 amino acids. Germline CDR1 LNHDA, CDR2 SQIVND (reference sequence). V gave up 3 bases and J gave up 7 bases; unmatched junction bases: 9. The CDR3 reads CASSMQAGVGNTQYF. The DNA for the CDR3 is TGTGCCAGTAGTATGCAAGCGGGAGTTGGTAATACGCAGTATTTT.

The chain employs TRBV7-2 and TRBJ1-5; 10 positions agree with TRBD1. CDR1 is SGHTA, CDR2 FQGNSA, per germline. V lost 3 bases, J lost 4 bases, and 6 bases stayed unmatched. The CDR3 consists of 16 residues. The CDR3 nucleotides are TGTGCCAGCAGCTTGATTGGGACAGGGGAAAATCAGCCCCAGCATTTT. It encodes CASSLIGTGENQPQHF.

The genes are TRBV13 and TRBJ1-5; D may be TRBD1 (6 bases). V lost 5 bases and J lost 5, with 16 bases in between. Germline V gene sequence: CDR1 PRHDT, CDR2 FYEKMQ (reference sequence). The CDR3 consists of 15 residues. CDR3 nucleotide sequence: TGTGCCAGCAGCATCCGATCGGGGGGCCATCAGCCCCAGCATTTT. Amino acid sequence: CASSIRSGGHQPQHF.

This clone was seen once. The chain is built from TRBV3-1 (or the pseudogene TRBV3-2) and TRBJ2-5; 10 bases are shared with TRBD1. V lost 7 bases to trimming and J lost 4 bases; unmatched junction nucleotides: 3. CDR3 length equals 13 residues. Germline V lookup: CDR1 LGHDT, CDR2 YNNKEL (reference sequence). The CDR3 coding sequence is TGTGCCAGCACCCGGGACAGGGGAGAGACCCAGTACTTC. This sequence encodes CASTRDRGETQYF.

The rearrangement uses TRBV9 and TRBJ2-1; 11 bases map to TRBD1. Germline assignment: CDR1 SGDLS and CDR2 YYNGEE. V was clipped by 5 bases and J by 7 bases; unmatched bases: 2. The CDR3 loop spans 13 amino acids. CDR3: CASRGQGGNEQFF. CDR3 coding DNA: TGTGCCAGCAGGGGACAGGGGGGTAATGAGCAGTTCTTC.

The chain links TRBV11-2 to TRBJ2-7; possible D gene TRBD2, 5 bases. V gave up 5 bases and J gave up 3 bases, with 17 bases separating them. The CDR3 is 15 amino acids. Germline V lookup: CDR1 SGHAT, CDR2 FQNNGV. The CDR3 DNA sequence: TGTGCCAGCAGCCGAATAGCGTCTCAGAGCTACGAGCAGTACGTC. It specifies CASSRIASQSYEQYV.

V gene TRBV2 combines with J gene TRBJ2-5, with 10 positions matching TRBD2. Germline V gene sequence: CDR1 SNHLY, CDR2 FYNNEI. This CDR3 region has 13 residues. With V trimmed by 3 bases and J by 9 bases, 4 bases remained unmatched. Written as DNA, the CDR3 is TGTGCCAGCAGTGATACGCTAGCGGGGGCCCAGTACTTC. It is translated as CASSDTLAGAQYF. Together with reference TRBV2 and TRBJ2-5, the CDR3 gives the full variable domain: EPEVTQTPSHQVTQMGQEVILRCVPISNHLYFYWYRQILGQKVEFLVSFYNNEISEKSEIFDDQFSVERPDGSNFTLKIRSTKLEDSAMYFCASSDTLAGAQYFGPGTRLLVL.

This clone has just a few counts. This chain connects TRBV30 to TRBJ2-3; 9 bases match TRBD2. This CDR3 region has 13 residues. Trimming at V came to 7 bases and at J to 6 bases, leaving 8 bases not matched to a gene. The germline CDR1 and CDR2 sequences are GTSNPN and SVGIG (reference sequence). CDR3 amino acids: CAYAGGVWDTQYF. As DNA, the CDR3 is TGTGCCTACGCGGGGGGGGTGTGGGATACGCAGTATTTT.

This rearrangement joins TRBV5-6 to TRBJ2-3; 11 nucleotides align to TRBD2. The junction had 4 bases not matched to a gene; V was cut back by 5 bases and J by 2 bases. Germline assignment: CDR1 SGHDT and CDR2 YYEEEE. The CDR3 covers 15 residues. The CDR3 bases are TGTGCCAGCAGAAATAGCGGGGGGGCCACAGATACGCAGTATTTT. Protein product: CASRNSGGATDTQYF.

The CDR3 spells CASSIRGNEQFF. In DNA, the CDR3 is TGTGCCAGCTCCATCAGGGGGAATGAGCAGTTCTTC. This chain uses TRBV6-5 with TRBJ2-1, with 7 bases identical to TRBD1. The CDR3 totals 12 residues. The germline V gene has CDR1 MNHEY and CDR2 SVGAGI. After removal of 8 bases from V and 7 bases from J, the junction contained 5 bases not matched to a gene.